The 23 T cell receptor beta chains listed next were all sequenced from one sample in a study of graft-versus-host responses after intestinal transplantation. Sequencing used immunoSEQ multiplex PCR; TCRdb keeps in-frame clones, though not all of them. The sample records roughly 100,000 clones, roughly 87% being singletons. Their antigens remain unidentified. This specimen was unstimulated CD4+ T cells sorted from spleen or lymph node cells, taken before intestinal transplant. The receptors were sampled from a human donor who received an intestinal transplant.

The chain employs TRBV11-2 and TRBJ2-5, with TRBD1 matching 7 bases. The CDR3 spans 16 residues. V gave up 2 bases and J gave up 7 bases; unmatched junction bases: 13. The germline gives CDR1 SGHAT, CDR2 FQNNGV. DNA of the CDR3: TGTGCCAGCAGCTTACTCCCGGGACAGATGTTTATGACCCAGTACTTC. It translates to CASSLLPGQMFMTQYF.

This clone has just one count. J is TRBJ2-7 and V is TRBV4-2, with 8 bases aligning to TRBD2. V lost 3 bases to trimming and J lost 4 bases; unmatched junction nucleotides: 8. CDR1 is LGHNA, CDR2 YNFKEQ, per germline. The CDR3 is 15 residues long. The CDR3 reads CASSQGSGRGYEQYF. The CDR3 DNA sequence: TGTGCCAGCAGCCAGGGGAGCGGGAGAGGGTACGAGCAGTACTTC.

This chain joins TRBV29-1 and TRBJ2-3; 10 bases are shared with TRBD1. V lost 3 bases, J lost 5 bases, and 2 bases stayed unmatched. This CDR3 is 13 amino acids long. CDR1 SQVTM and CDR2 ANQGSEA come from the germline V gene. The CDR3 nucleotides read TGCAGCGTTGAGGGACAGGGGTTAGATACGCAGTATTTT. Amino acids: CSVEGQGLDTQYF.

The V and J genes are TRBV7-2 and TRBJ1-2; no clear D. Between the trimmed V and J ends, which lost 4 bases and 6 bases, there was a span of 21 bases. The CDR3 covers 16 residues. The V gene's germline CDR1 is SGHTA and CDR2 FQGNSA. The CDR3 loop is CASSWLIIEGFHGYTF. In DNA form, the CDR3 reads TGTGCCAGCAGCTGGCTTATTATCGAGGGATTTCATGGCTACACCTTC.

J is TRBJ1-5 and V is TRBV4-1; no firm D call. V was trimmed by 0 bases and J by 0 bases, leaving 18 bases between them. The length of the CDR3 is 19 residues. The germline V gene has CDR1 MGHRA and CDR2 YSYEKL. CDR3 coding DNA: TGCGCCAGCAGCCAAGATGCTCCAGGCAGCCTGAATAGCAATCAGCCCCAGCATTTT. It is translated as CASSQDAPGSLNSNQPQHF.

The V and J genes are TRBV7-9 and TRBJ1-1, with 8 bases matching TRBD1. Germline assignment: CDR1 SEHNR and CDR2 FQNEAQ (reference sequence). CDR3 size: 15 residues. V trimming: 0 bases; J trimming: 4 bases; junction bases outside the gene matches: 4. The CDR3 sequence: CASSLAGTGGTEAFF. The CDR3 DNA is TGTGCCAGCAGCTTAGCGGGGACAGGAGGCACTGAAGCTTTCTTT.

The chain combines TRBV4-1 with TRBJ2-7; D is unresolved. The CDR3 is 13 amino acids. V dropped 3 bases and J dropped 1 base, with 7 bases sitting between them. From germline, CDR1 is MGHRA and CDR2 YSYEKL. For the CDR3, the DNA is TGCGCCAGCAGCCAGGCAAGTTCCTACGAGCAGTACTTC. Protein: CASSQASSYEQYF.

This rearrangement joins TRBV6-5 to TRBJ2-5; 7 nucleotides match TRBD2. Trimming cost V 2 bases and J 5 bases; bases outside gene matches: 11. Germline CDR1 reads MNHEY; CDR2 reads SVGAGI. The CDR3 totals 16 residues. In nucleotides, the CDR3 is TGTGCCAGCAGTTACCGTACAGCGGGACTTAGGGAGACCCAGTACTTC. Amino acid sequence: CASSYRTAGLRETQYF.

The chain recombines TRBV5-1 with TRBJ2-7; 8 bases are shared with TRBD1. The germline gives CDR1 SGHRS, CDR2 YFSETQ. Trimming cost V 0 bases and J 7 bases; bases outside gene matches: 3. The CDR3 totals 13 residues. CDR3 sequence: CASSLGGDREQYF. The CDR3, as DNA: TGCGCCAGCAGCTTGGGTGGGGACAGGGAGCAGTACTTC.

In this sample, this clone turned up once. This chain uses TRBV7-9 with TRBJ2-7, with 7 nucleotides matching TRBD2. CDR1 and CDR2 from the germline V gene are SEHNR and FQNEAQ (reference sequence). There are 13 residues in the CDR3. V was clipped by 5 bases and J by 2 bases; unmatched bases: 3. The CDR3 nucleotides are TGTGCCAGCAGCCAGACTAGCCCCTACGAGCAGTACTTC. As protein: CASSQTSPYEQYF.

J is TRBJ2-2 and V is TRBV10-3, with 7 bases identical to TRBD2. Germline CDR1 ENHRY, CDR2 SYGVKD. Germline trimming cut 4 bases from V and 3 bases from J; bases unmatched to any gene: 5. CDR3 length: 15 residues. The chain's CDR3 is CAISVREVHTGELFF. In nucleotides, the CDR3 is TGTGCCATCAGTGTACGGGAGGTTCACACCGGGGAGCTGTTTTTT.

The rearrangement joins TRBV2 to TRBJ1-1; 7 nucleotides agree with TRBD1. The CDR3 runs 14 residues. Germline loops: CDR1 SNHLY, CDR2 FYNNEI. The V segment lost 6 bases and the J segment 3 bases; nucleotides outside the gene matches: 7. The CDR3 coding sequence is TGTGCCAGCAGGGAACAGGGGAGGGACACTGAAGCTTTCTTT. Protein product: CASREQGRDTEAFF.

V usage is TRBV7-9 and J usage is TRBJ1-1; D is perhaps TRBD1 (6 bases). CDR3 size: 13 residues. V was cut by 11 bases and J by 0 bases, with 13 bases left in between. The V gene's germline CDR1 is SEHNR and CDR2 FQNEAQ (reference sequence). CDR3 nucleotides: TGTGCCGGAGGGGGAAACATGAACACTGAAGCTTTCTTT. Translated: CAGGGNMNTEAFF.

This chain connects TRBV7-2 to TRBJ1-4, with D uncertain. V lost 1 base and J 0 bases, leaving 18 bases between the germline ends. The CDR3 has 19 residues. Per the germline V gene, CDR1 is SGHTA and CDR2 is FQGNSA. In DNA, the CDR3 is TGTGCCAGCAGCTTAGTAGCAGGCTTATACCGCGCAACTAATGAAAAACTGTTTTTT. The encoded protein is CASSLVAGLYRATNEKLFF.

The gene calls are TRBV5-1 and TRBJ1-5, with 9 bases aligning to TRBD1. This CDR3 is built from 15 residues. The V segment lost 0 bases and the J segment 3 bases; nucleotides outside the gene matches: 1. The germline CDR1 and CDR2 sequences are SGHRS and YFSETQ. The CDR3 here is CASSLGDRANQPQHF. The DNA of the CDR3 is TGCGCCAGCAGCTTGGGGGACAGGGCCAATCAGCCCCAGCATTTT.

The J gene is TRBJ2-7, the V gene TRBV5-1; TRBD1 aligns across 8 bases. Germline trimming cut 0 bases from V and 0 bases from J; bases unmatched to any gene: 2. The CDR3 consists of 15 residues. Per germline, CDR1 SGHRS and CDR2 YFSETQ. Here the CDR3 DNA reads TGCGCCAGCAGCTTGGTGACAGGGGCCTCCTACGAGCAGTACTTC. This translates into CASSLVTGASYEQYF.

The chain joins TRBV30 to TRBJ2-5, with a tentative D call TRBD2 (6 bases). Between the trimmed V and J ends, which lost 5 bases and 2 bases, there was a span of 9 bases. The CDR3 is made up of 12 amino acids. The germline V gene has CDR1 GTSNPN and CDR2 SVGIG (reference sequence). In DNA, the CDR3 is TGTGCCTGGGGGGCGGGACAAGAGACCCAGTACTTC. It specifies CAWGAGQETQYF. The variable domain in full, completed from reference TRBV30 and TRBJ2-5, reads SQTIHQWPATLVQPVGSPLSLECTVEGTSNPNLYWYRQAAGRGLQLLFYSVGIGQISSEVPQNLSASRPQDRQFILSSKKLLLSDSGFYLCAWGAGQETQYFGPGTRLLVL.

The CDR3 loop is CASSRGQETQYF. The DNA for the CDR3 is TGCGCCAGCAGTCGGGGGCAAGAGACCCAGTACTTC. The chain joins TRBV5-1 to TRBJ2-5; the D gene is possibly TRBD2 (6 bases). The CDR3 has 12 amino acids. CDR1 is SGHRS and CDR2 is YFSETQ in the germline V gene. The V end lost 5 bases, the J end lost 2 bases, and 7 bases lay between the germline ends.

The rearrangement uses TRBV23-1 and TRBJ1-2; 7 nucleotides agree with TRBD1. TRBV23-1 counts as an open reading frame of uncertain function. J lost 2 bases, V lost 0 bases, and 3 bases had no gene match. The CDR3 contains 15 residues. The chain's CDR3 is CASSQSKTGNYGYTF. In DNA, the CDR3 is TGCGCCAGCAGTCAATCGAAGACAGGGAACTATGGCTACACCTTC.

The gene calls are TRBV7-6 and TRBJ2-5; 7 bases are shared with TRBD2. The germline CDR1 and CDR2 sequences are SGHVS and FNYEAQ. This CDR3 is built from 15 residues. Losses at the gene ends were 1 base for V and 4 bases for J; bases not matched to a gene: 6. The CDR3 DNA is TGTGCCAGCAGCTTAGGCCTAGGACTAGGAGAGACCCAGTACTTC. This codes for CASSLGLGLGETQYF. The full variable domain, in which reference TRBV7-6 and TRBJ2-5 provide the parts outside the CDR3, is GAGVSQSPRYKVTKRGQDVALRCDPISGHVSLYWYRQALGQGPEFLTYFNYEAQQDKSGLPNDRFSAERPEGSISTLTIQRTEQRDSAMYRCASSLGLGLGETQYFGPGTRLLVL.

The chain couples TRBV5-1 to TRBJ2-7; 9 nucleotides agree with TRBD2. The CDR3 sequence is 15 residues long. Germline V CDR1 and CDR2: SGHRS, YFSETQ. V dropped 4 bases and J dropped 0; count of bases not matched to a gene: 5. CDR3 amino acids: CASSLLTSGSYEQYF. CDR3 bases: TGCGCCAGCAGCCTCCTGACTAGCGGCTCCTACGAGCAGTACTTC.

This clone was counted between two and nine times. The chain joins TRBV23-1 to TRBJ2-7; TRBD1 might be the D (5 bases). TRBV23-1 is noted as an ORF with a role that remains uncertain. Deletions cut 2 bases from V and 2 bases from J, with 13 bases between. The CDR3 has 15 amino acids. The CDR3 DNA sequence: TGCGCCAGCAGTCAAATCGGCAGGGCTGCCTACGAGCAGTACTTC. Amino acid sequence: CASSQIGRAAYEQYF.

This clone was seen just once. The chain couples TRBV29-1 to TRBJ2-1, with D possibly called TRBD1 or TRBD2 (5 bases each). V lost 3 bases and J lost 1, with 13 bases in between. This CDR3 is 15 amino acids long. Per the germline V gene, CDR1 is SQVTM and CDR2 is ANQGSEA. The DNA for the CDR3 is TGCAGCGTTGAGGGGCGGGCGTTATCCTACAATGAGCAGTTCTTC. Amino acids: CSVEGRALSYNEQFF.